This paragraph covers one TCR beta chain sequence. No antigen is known for it. The data are from a study of cytomegalovirus exposure and HLA in healthy donors. General study results and limits: One later analysis reportedly identified an Asian-associated ancestry cluster that showed fewer N-insertions than the approximately 600-donor mean. The study designated fewer than 200 TCR beta chains cytomegalovirus-associated. According to reports, the classifier identified cytomegalovirus status with high specificity and sensitivity.

CDR1 ENHRY and CDR2 SYGVKD come from the germline V gene. Trimming took 0 bases from V and 4 from J; bases not matched to a gene: 2. This CDR3 is 14 amino acids long. The study ran its PCR with 60 Vbeta and 13 Jbeta primers. Some clones are missing from TCRdb's copy, which holds only in-frame ones; the method was immunoSEQ multiplex PCR. Of about 99,000 clones in the sample, roughly three quarters were seen once. The clonotype originates from a man aged 50 or older in good health and CMV-seropositive. Sample: PBMCs. The rearrangement joins TRBV10-3 to TRBJ2-5; TRBD2 aligns across 7 bases. CDR3: CAISESASGETQYF. DNA for the CDR3: TGTGCCATCAGTGAGTCGGCTAGCGGAGAGACCCAGTACTTC.